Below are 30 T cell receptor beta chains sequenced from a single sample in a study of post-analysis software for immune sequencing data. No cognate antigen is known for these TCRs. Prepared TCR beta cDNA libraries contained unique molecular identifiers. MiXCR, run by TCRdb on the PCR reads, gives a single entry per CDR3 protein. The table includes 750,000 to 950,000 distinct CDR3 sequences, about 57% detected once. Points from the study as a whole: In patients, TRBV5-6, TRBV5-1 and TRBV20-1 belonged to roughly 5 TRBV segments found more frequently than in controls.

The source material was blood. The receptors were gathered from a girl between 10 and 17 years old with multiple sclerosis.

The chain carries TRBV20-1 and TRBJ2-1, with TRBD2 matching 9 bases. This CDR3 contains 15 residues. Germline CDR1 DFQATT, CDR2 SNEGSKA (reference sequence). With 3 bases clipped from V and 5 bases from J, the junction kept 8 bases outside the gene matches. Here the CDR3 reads CSARRSGGPNNEQFF. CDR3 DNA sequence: TGCAGTGCTAGGAGGAGCGGGGGGCCAAACAATGAGCAGTTCTTC.

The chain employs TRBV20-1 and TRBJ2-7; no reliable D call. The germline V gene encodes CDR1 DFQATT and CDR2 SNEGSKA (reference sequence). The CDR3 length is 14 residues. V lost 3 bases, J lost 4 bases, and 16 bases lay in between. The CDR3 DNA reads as TGCAGTGCTAGTCTGACCCAGAACGCGTACGAGCAGTACTTC. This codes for CSASLTQNAYEQYF.

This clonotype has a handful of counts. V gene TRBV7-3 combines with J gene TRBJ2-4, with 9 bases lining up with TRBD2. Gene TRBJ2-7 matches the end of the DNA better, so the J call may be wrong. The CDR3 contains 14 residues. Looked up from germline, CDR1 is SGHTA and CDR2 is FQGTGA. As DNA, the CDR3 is TGTGCCAGCAGCCAGGCGGGGGGGTCGTACGAGCAGTACTTC. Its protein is CASSQAGGSYEQYF.

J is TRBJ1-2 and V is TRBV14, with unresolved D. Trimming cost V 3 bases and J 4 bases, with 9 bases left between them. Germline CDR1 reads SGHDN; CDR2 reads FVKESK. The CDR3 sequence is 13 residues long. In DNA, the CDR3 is TGTGCCAGCAGCCAGGGATATACCTATGGCTACACCTTC. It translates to CASSQGYTYGYTF.

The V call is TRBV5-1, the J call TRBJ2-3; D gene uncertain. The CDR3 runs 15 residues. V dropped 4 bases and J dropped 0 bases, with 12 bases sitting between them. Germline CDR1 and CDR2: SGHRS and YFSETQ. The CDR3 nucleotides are TGCGCCAGCAGCGGCTCATACTCGAGCACAGATACGCAGTATTTT. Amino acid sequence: CASSGSYSSTDTQYF.

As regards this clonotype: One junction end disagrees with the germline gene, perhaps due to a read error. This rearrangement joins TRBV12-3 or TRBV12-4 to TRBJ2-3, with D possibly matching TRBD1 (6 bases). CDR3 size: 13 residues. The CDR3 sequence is CASNRVLTDAQYF. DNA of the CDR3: TGTGCCAGCAACAGGGTCCTCACAGATGCGCAGTATTTT.

This chain's CDR3 is CSASLTGKGETQYF. The CDR3 DNA sequence: TGCAGTGCGAGCTTGACAGGGAAGGGAGAGACCCAGTACTTC. V and J are TRBV20-1 and TRBJ2-7, with 7 bases identical to TRBD1. The end of the DNA is better explained by TRBJ2-5, so the J call may be wrong. Per germline, CDR1 DFQATT and CDR2 SNEGSKA (reference sequence). The CDR3 is 14 amino acids.

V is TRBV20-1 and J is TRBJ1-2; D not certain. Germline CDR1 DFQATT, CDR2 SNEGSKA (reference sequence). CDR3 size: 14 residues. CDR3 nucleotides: TGCAGCGCCCCATTTATGGAAAATTCCTATGGCTACACCTTC. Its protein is CSAPFMENSYGYTF.

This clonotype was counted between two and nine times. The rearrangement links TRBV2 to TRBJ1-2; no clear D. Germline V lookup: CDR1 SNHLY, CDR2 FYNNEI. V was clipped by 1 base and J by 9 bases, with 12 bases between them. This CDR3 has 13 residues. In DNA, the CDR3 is TGTGCCAGCAGTGAAGACAGCAGTCGCAGCTACACCTTC. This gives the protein CASSEDSSRSYTF.

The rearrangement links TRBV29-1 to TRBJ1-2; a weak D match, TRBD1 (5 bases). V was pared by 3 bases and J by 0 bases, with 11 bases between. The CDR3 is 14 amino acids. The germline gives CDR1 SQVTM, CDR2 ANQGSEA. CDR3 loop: CSVEGQKTNYGYTF. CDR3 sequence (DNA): TGCAGCGTTGAGGGGCAAAAAACTAACTATGGCTACACCTTC.

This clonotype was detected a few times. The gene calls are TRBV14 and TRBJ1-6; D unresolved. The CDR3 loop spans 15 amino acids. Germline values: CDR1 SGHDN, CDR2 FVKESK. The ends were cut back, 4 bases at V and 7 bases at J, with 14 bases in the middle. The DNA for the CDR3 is TGTGCCAGCAGCCGGACCGACGGAAAAAATTCACCCCTCCACTTT. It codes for CASSRTDGKNSPLHF.

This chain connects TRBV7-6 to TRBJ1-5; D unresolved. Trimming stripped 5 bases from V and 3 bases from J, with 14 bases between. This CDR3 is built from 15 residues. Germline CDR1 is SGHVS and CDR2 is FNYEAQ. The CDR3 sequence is CASSLGPGFNQPQHF. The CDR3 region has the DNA TGTGCCAGCAGCCTCGGTCCGGGTTTCAATCAGCCCCAGCATTTT.

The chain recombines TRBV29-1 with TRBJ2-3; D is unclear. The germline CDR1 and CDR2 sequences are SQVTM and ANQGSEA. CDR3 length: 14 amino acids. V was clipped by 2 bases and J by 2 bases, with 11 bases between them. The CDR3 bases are TGCAGCGTTGAAATAGCTCAGTCCACAGATACGCAGTATTTT. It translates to CSVEIAQSTDTQYF.

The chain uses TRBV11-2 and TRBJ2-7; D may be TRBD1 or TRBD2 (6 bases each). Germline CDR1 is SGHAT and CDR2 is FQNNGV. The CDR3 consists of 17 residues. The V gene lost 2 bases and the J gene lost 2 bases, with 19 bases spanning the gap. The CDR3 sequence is CASSLSSGGGSTYEQYF. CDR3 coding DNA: TGTGCCAGCAGCTTATCGTCCGGGGGCGGGTCGACCTACGAGCAGTACTTC.

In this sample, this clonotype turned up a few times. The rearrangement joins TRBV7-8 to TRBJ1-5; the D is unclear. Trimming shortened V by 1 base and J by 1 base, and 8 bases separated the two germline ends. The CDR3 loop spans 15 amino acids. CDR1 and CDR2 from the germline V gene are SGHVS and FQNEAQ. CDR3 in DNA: TGTGCCAGCAGCTTAGGTGTCAGCAGCAATCAGCCCCAGCATTTT. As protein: CASSLGVSSNQPQHF.

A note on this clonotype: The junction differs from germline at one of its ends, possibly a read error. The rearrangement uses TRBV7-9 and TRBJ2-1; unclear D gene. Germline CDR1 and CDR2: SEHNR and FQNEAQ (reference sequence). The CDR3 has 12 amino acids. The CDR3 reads CASSFEASGQFF. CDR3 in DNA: TGTGCCAGTAGCTTCGAGGCGTCAGGGCAGTTCTTC.

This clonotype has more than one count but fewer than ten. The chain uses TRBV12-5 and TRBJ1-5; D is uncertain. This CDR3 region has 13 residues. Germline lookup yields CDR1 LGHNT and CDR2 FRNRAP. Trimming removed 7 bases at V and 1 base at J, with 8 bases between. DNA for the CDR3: TGTGCTAGTGCAGGCCTGAGCAATCAGCCCCAGCATTTT. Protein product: CASAGLSNQPQHF.

The CDR3: CASSLGAVPRSDTQYF. The CDR3 DNA follows: TGTGCCAGCAGCTTAGGGGCAGTCCCACGGTCAGATACGCAGTATTTT. The rearrangement joins TRBV11-2 to TRBJ2-3, with D unclear. V was shortened by 1 base and J by 4 bases, with 15 bases between the two germline ends. CDR1 and CDR2 (germline): SGHAT, FQNNGV. The CDR3 sequence is 16 residues long.

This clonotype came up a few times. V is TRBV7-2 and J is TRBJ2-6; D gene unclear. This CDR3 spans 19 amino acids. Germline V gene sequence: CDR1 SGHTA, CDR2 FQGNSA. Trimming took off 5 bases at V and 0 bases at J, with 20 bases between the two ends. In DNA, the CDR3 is TGTGCCAGCAGCCCCGGTCCTACACAGTTCCGCTCTGGGGCCAACGTCCTGACTTTC. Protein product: CASSPGPTQFRSGANVLTF.

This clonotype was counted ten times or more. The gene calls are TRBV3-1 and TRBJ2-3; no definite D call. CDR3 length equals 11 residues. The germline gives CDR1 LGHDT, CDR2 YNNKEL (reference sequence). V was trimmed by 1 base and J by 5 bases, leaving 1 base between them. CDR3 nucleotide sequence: TGTGCCAGCAGCCAAGGAGATACGCAGTATTTT. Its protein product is CASSQGDTQYF.

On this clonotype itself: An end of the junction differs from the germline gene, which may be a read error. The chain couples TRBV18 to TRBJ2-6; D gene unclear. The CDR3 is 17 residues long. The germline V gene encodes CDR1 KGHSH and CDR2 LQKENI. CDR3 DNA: TGTGCCAGCTCACCGAAGGCGATCGGGTCTGAGGCCAACGTCCTGACTTTC. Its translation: CASSPKAIGSEANVLTF.

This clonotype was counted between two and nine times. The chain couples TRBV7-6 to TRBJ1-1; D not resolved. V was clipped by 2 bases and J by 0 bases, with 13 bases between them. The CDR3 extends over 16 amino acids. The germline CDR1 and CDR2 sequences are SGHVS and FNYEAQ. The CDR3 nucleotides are TGTGCCAGCAGCTTACGTCTGAGAGACATGAACACTGAAGCTTTCTTT. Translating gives CASSLRLRDMNTEAFF.

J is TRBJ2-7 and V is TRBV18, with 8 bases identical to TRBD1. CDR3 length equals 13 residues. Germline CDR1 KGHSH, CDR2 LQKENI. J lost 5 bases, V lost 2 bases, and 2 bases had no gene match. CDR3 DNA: TGTGCCAGCTCACCAAACAGGGGGAACGAGCAGTACTTC. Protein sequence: CASSPNRGNEQYF.

The CDR3: CASSLRDTLRGETQYF. CDR3 DNA: TGTGCCAGCAGCTTAAGGGACACCCTGCGCGGAGAGACCCAGTACTTC. The chain combines TRBV7-2 with TRBJ2-5, with D perhaps matching TRBD1 (6 bases). V lost 2 bases and J lost 4, with 17 bases in between. Germline V gene sequence: CDR1 SGHTA, CDR2 FQGNSA. This CDR3 spans 16 amino acids.

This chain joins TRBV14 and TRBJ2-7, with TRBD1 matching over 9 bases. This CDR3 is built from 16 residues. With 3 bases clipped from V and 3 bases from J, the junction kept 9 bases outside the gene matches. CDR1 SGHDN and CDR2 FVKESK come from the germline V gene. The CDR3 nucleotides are TGTGCCAGCAGCCACGCCACGGGACAGGGTCTCTACGAGCAGTACTTC. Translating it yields CASSHATGQGLYEQYF. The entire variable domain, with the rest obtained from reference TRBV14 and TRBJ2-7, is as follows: EAGVTQFPSHSVIEKGQTVTLRCDPISGHDNLYWYRRVMGKEIKFLLHFVKESKQDESGMPNNRFLAERTGGTYSTLKVQPAELEDSGVYFCASSHATGQGLYEQYFGPGTRLTVT.

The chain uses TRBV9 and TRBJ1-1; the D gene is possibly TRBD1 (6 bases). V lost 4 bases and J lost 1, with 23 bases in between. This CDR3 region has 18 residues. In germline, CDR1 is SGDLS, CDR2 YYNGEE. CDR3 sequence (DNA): TGTGCCAGCAGCCCCATCCCCCCCGGGGACATACGGAACACTGAAGCTTTCTTT. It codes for CASSPIPPGDIRNTEAFF.

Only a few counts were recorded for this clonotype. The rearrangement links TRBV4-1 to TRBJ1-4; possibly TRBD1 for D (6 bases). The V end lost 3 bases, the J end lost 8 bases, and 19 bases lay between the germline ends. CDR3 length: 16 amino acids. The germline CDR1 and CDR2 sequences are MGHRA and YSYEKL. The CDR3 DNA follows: TGCGCCAGCAGCCATTCAAATAACAGGGACGGGGAAAAACTGTTTTTT. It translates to CASSHSNNRDGEKLFF.

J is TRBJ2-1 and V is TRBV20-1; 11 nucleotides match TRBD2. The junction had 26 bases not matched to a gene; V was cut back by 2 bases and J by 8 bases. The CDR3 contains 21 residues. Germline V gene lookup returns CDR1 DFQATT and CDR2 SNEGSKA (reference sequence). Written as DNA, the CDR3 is TGCAGTGCTAGATGGGGGTTCTTAGCGGGAGGGCCGTTCGCGATGTGGGATGAGCAGTTCTTC. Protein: CSARWGFLAGGPFAMWDEQFF.

Here the CDR3 reads CASSLEGQHNEQFF. As DNA, the CDR3 is TGTGCCAGCAGCCTGGAGGGACAGCACAATGAGCAGTTCTTC. The chain couples TRBV5-5 to TRBJ2-1, with D tentatively TRBD1 (7 bases). Looked up from germline, CDR1 is SGHKS and CDR2 is YYEKEE (reference sequence). With 4 bases removed from V and 5 bases from J, the gap between germline ends came to 13 bases. The CDR3 runs 14 residues. The full variable domain, with the rest looked up from reference TRBV5-5 and TRBJ2-1, is DAGVTQSPTHLIKTRGQQVTLRCSPISGHKSVSWYQQVLGQGPQFIFQYYEKEERGRGNFPDRFSARQFPNYSSELNVNALLLGDSALYLCASSLEGQHNEQFFGPGTRLTVL.

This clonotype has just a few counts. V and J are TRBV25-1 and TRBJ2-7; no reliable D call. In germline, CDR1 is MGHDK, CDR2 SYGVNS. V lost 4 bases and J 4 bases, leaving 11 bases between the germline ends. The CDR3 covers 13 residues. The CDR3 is CASSGSGQYEQYF. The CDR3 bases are TGTGCCAGCAGTGGATCCGGGCAATACGAGCAGTACTTC.